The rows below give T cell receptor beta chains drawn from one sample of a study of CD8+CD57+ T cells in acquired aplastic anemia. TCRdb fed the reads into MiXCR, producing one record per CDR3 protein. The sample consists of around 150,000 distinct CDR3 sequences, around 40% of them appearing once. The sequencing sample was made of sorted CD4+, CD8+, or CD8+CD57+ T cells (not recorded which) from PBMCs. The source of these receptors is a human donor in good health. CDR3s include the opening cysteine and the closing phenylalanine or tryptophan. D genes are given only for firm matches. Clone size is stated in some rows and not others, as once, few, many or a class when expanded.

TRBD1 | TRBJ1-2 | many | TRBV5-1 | CASSSSNRGDYGYTF | TGCGCCAGCAGCTCGTCGAACAGGGGAGACTATGGCTACACCTTC
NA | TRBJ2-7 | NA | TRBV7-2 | CASSLARDGSYEQYF | TGTGCCAGCAGCTTAGCGCGAGACGGATCCTACGAGCAGTACTTC
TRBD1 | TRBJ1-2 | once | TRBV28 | CASNTGANYGYTF | TGTGCCAGCAATACAGGGGCTAACTATGGCTACACCTTC
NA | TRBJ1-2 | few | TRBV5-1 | CASSSPPPTPGGYTF | TGCGCCAGCAGCTCCCCCCCCCCGACACCTGGGGGCTACACCTTC
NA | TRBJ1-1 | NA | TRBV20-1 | CSARLQTGETGTEAFF | TGCAGTGCTAGGTTACAAACGGGCGAAACGGGCACTGAAGCTTTCTTT
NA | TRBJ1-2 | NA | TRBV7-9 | CASSSTGYGYTF | TGTGCCAGCAGCTCAACAGGTTATGGCTACACCTTC
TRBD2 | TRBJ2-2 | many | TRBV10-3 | CAIRASSGTAGELFF | TGTGCCATCAGGGCGTCTAGCGGGACGGCCGGGGAGCTGTTTTTT
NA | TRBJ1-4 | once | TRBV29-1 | CSVLFDQGAEKLFF | TGCAGCGTACTTTTCGACCAGGGAGCCGAAAAACTGTTTTTT
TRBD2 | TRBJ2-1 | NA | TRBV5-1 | CASRLSGGAGRNEQLF | TGCGCCAGCAGACTTAGCGGGGGGGCCGGGAGGAATGAGCAGTTATTC
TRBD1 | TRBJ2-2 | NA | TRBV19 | CASNAGQGTLGELFF | TGTGCCAGTAATGCCGGACAGGGGACGCTCGGGGAGCTGTTTTTT
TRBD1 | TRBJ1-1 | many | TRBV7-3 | CASRGTGIEAFF | TGTGCCAGCAGGGGGACAGGGATTGAAGCTTTCTTT
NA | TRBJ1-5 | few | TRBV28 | CASRTQGNQPQHF | TGTGCCAGCAGGACTCAGGGCAATCAGCCCCAGCATTTT
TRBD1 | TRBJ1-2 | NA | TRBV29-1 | CSVDLGTGTEDYGYTF | TGCAGCGTTGACCTTGGGACCGGGACAGAGGACTATGGCTACACCTTC
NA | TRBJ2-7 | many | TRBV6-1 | CASSAGLGLEQYF | TGTGCCAGCAGCGCCGGACTCGGCCTGGAGCAGTACTTC
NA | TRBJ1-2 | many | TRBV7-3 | CASSLSPADNYGYTF | TGTGCCAGCAGCTTAAGTCCAGCAGATAACTATGGCTACACCTTC
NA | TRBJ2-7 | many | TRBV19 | CASSYRGPPQYEQYF | TGTGCCAGTAGTTACCGGGGGCCCCCCCAATACGAGCAGTACTTC
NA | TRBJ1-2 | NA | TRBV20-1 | CSYSTGNYGYTF | TGCAGTTACTCGACAGGAAACTATGGCTACACCTTC
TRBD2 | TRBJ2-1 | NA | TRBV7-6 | CASSFSGGEQFF | TGTGCCAGCAGCTTCAGCGGGGGTGAGCAGTTCTTC
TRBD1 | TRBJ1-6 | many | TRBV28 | CASRPGGASSPLHF | TGTGCCAGCAGACCAGGGGGCGCGTCTTCACCCCTCCACTTT
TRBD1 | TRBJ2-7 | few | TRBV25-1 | CASEPGTANNEQYF | TGTGCCAGCGAGCCCGGGACAGCTAACAATGAGCAGTACTTC
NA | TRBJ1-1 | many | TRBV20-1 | CSASPGADTEAFF | TGCAGTGCTAGCCCAGGGGCGGACACTGAAGCTTTCTTT
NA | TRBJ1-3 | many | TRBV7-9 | CASSLGSSSSGNTIYF | TGTGCCAGCAGCTTAGGCAGTAGTAGCTCTGGAAACACCATATATTTT
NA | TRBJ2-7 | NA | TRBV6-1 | CASSPPGIYEQYF | TGTGCCAGCAGCCCACCGGGGATCTACGAGCAGTACTTC
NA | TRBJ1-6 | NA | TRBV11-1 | CASSLGRTSAYNSPLHF | TGTGCCAGCAGCTTAGGTAGAACGTCAGCCTATAATTCACCCCTCCACTTT
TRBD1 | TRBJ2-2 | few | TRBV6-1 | CASYSEGAGTGELFF | TGTGCCAGCTATTCAGAGGGGGCCGGCACCGGGGAGCTGTTTTTT
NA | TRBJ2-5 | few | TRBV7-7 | CASSLGTTYQETQYF | TGTGCTAGCAGCTTAGGGACAACGTACCAAGAGACCCAGTACTTC
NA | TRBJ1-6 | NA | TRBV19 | CASTDSVGSPLHF | TGTGCCAGTACCGACTCCGTTGGTTCACCCCTCCACTTT
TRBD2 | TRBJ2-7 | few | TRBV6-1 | CASSRTGTRGYEQYF | TGTGCCAGCAGTAGGACCGGGACTAGGGGGTACGAGCAGTACTTC
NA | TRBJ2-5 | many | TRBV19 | CASSLSRGQETQYF | TGTGCCAGTAGCCTCAGTAGGGGGCAAGAGACCCAGTACTTC
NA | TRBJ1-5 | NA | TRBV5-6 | CASSYSPSQPQHF | TGTGCCAGCAGCTATTCCCCCTCTCAGCCCCAGCATTTT
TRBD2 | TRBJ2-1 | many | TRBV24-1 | CATSDKGTSGRKSSYNEQFF | TGTGCCACCAGTGATAAAGGGACTAGCGGGAGGAAAAGCTCCTACAATGAGCAGTTCTTC
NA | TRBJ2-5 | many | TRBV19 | CASSMNGAGTQETQYF | TGTGCCAGTAGTATGAACGGGGCAGGCACTCAAGAGACCCAGTACTTC
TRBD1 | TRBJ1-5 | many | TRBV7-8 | CASSSLQGAGNQPQHF | TGTGCCAGCAGCTCGTTACAGGGGGCAGGCAATCAGCCCCAGCATTTT
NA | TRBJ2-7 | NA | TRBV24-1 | CATAGTSTYEQYF | TGTGCCACCGCAGGGACCTCCACCTACGAGCAGTACTTC
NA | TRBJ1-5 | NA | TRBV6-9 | CASSGMTTNQPQHF | TGTGCCAGCAGTGGAATGACAACGAACCAGCCCCAGCATTTT
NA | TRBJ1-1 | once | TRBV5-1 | CASSSGVGEAFF | TGCGCCAGCAGCTCCGGAGTAGGAGAAGCTTTCTTT
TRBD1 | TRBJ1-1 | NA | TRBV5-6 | CASSRNRGPEAFF | TGTGCCAGCAGCAGGAACAGGGGACCTGAAGCTTTCTTT
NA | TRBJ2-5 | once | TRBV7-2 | CASSLGLKETQYF | TGTGCCAGCAGCCTTGGATTGAAAGAGACCCAGTACTTC
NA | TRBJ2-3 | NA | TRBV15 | CATSHPQGTDTQYF | TGTGCCACCAGCCACCCTCAGGGCACAGATACGCAGTATTTT
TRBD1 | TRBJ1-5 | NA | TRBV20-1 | CSTRGGSNQPQHF | TGCAGTACCAGGGGGGGGAGCAATCAGCCCCAGCATTTT
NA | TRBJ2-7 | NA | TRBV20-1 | CSASLLRGTYEQYF | TGCAGTGCTAGCCTACTTCGAGGGACCTACGAGCAGTACTTC
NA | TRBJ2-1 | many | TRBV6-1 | CASSENLPQRFF | TGTGCCAGCAGTGAAAACCTCCCCCAACGGTTCTTC
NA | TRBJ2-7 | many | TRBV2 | CASRRSRGYYEQYF | TGTGCCAGCAGAAGGAGCAGGGGTTACTACGAGCAGTACTTC
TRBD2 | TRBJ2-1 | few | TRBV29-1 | CSTSGSYNEQFF | TGCAGTACTAGCGGCTCCTACAATGAGCAGTTCTTC
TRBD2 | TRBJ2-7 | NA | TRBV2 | CASRVAGVGEQYF | TGTGCCAGCAGGGTAGCGGGAGTGGGCGAGCAGTACTTC
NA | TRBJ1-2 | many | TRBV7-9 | CASSRALGFYTF | TGTGCCAGCAGCCGGGCCCTAGGGTTTTACACCTTC
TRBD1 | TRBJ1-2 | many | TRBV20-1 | CSASRTGGSYGYTF | TGCAGTGCTTCCCGGACAGGGGGGAGCTATGGCTACACCTTC
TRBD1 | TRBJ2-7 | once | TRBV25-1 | CASSEPGRDRGYEQYF | TGTGCCAGCAGTGAGCCCGGCCGGGACAGGGGCTACGAGCAGTACTTC
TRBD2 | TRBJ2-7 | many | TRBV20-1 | CSARGLAASYEQYF | TGCAGTGCTAGAGGGCTAGCGGCCTCCTACGAGCAGTACTTC